The 24 T cell receptor beta chains below were found in one sample sequenced in a study of cytomegalovirus exposure and HLA in healthy donors. It was with 60 Vbeta and 13 Jbeta primers that the PCR ran. Profiling relied on immunoSEQ multiplex PCR, and the TCRdb table lists in-frame clones only, not all of them. The table lists about 140,000 clones, over 60% of them singletons. Material for sequencing was PBMCs. All receptors derive from a woman in her fifties or sixties in good health and CMV-seronegative.

This clone was detected once. One end of the junction does not line up with germline, which may come from a read error. The chain links TRBV15 to TRBJ2-3; 7 positions match TRBD2. This CDR3 is built from 15 residues. The germline CDR1 and CDR2 sequences are LNHNV and YYDKDF (reference sequence). CDR3: CATNHPGGYTNTQYF. CDR3 bases: TGTGCCACCAACCACCCCGGGGGGTACACAAATACGCAGTATTTT.

This chain joins TRBV20-1 and TRBJ2-3; D not resolved. The germline CDR1 and CDR2 sequences are DFQATT and SNEGSKA (reference sequence). CDR3 size: 10 residues. Trimming cost V 5 bases and J 6 bases, with 6 bases left between them. CDR3 nucleotides: TGCAGTGCTGCGAGGGATACGCAGTATTTT. As protein: CSAARDTQYF.

This chain links TRBV27 with TRBJ1-1; 7 nucleotides align to TRBD1. J lost 0 bases, V lost 6 bases, and 7 bases had no gene match. CDR3 length: 15 residues. From germline, CDR1 is MNHEY and CDR2 SMNVEV (reference sequence). The CDR3 DNA reads as TGTGCCAGCAGCCTTGAAGGGGGCTTGAACACTGAAGCTTTCTTT. It specifies CASSLEGGLNTEAFF.

CDR3 loop: CASSPRDKDNEQFF. CDR3 coding DNA: TGTGCCAGCAGCCCCCGGGACAAAGACAATGAGCAGTTCTTC. The chain has TRBV7-2 and TRBJ2-1; perhaps TRBD1 as D (6 bases). V dropped 5 bases and J dropped 5 bases, with 13 bases sitting between them. The CDR3 has 14 amino acids. Germline assignment: CDR1 SGHTA and CDR2 FQGNSA.

The genes are TRBV4-2 and TRBJ2-2; 15 bases are shared with TRBD2. V trimming: 2 bases; J trimming: 7 bases; junction bases outside the gene matches: 11. This CDR3 is built from 19 residues. Germline V gene data show CDR1 as LGHNA and CDR2 as YNFKEQ. The CDR3 loop is CASSQPGTSGGFEGGELFF. The CDR3 DNA follows: TGTGCCAGCAGCCAACCTGGGACTAGCGGGGGGTTTGAGGGCGGGGAGCTGTTTTTT.

This clone has more than one count but fewer than ten. The chain carries TRBV7-2 and TRBJ1-3, with D possibly TRBD1 on 6 matching bases. CDR1 and CDR2 from the germline V gene are SGHTA and FQGNSA. The CDR3 totals 16 residues. Trimming stripped 5 bases from V and 4 bases from J, with 18 bases between. CDR3 sequence: CASSPDRSAWGNTIYF. CDR3 bases: TGTGCCAGCAGCCCCGACAGGTCCGCGTGGGGAAACACCATATATTTT.

The chain is built from TRBV27 and TRBJ1-6; 8 bases match TRBD1. CDR1 and CDR2 from the germline V gene are MNHEY and SMNVEV (reference sequence). After removal of 0 bases from V and 4 bases from J, the junction contained 5 bases not matched to a gene. There are 17 residues in the CDR3. CDR3 amino acids: CASSLSQQGVYNSPLHF. CDR3 DNA sequence: TGTGCCAGCAGTTTATCACAACAGGGGGTATATAATTCACCCCTCCACTTT.

This sequence joins TRBV6-1 and TRBJ2-3; 8 nucleotides match TRBD2. Germline CDR1 reads MNHNS; CDR2 reads SASEGT. The CDR3 runs 15 residues. The V segment lost 6 bases and the J segment 7 bases; nucleotides outside the gene matches: 12. The CDR3 is CASSRGGQASNTQYF. CDR3 nucleotides: TGTGCCAGCAGCCGGGGGGGCCAGGCTTCCAATACGCAGTATTTT.

The chain carries TRBV19 and TRBJ2-4, with TRBD1 matching over 9 bases. Germline lookup yields CDR1 LNHDA and CDR2 SQIVND (reference sequence). The J segment lost 7 bases and the V segment lost 3 bases, leaving 10 bases of the junction unmatched. The CDR3 contains 16 residues. CDR3 nucleotide sequence: TGTGCCAGTAGTATGTCCCGACAGGGACAGGGTAACATTCAGTACTTC. Translation gives CASSMSRQGQGNIQYF. Using reference TRBV19 and TRBJ2-4 for the parts outside the CDR3, the full variable domain is DGGITQSPKYLFRKEGQNVTLSCEQNLNHDAMYWYRQDPGQGLRLIYYSQIVNDFQKGDIAEGYSVSREKKESFPLTVTSAQKNPTAFYLCASSMSRQGQGNIQYFGAGTRLSVL.

V is TRBV9 and J is TRBJ1-6; tentatively, D is TRBD1 (6 bases). Trimming took off 0 bases at V and 9 bases at J, with 13 bases between the two ends. This CDR3 region has 15 residues. Germline V CDR1 and CDR2: SGDLS, YYNGEE. The CDR3 bases are TGTGCCAGCAGCGTAGTGGACAGCGCAGGTTCACCCCTCCACTTT. Its protein product is CASSVVDSAGSPLHF. The full variable domain, with the rest looked up from reference TRBV9 and TRBJ1-6, is DSGVTQTPKHLITATGQRVTLRCSPRSGDLSVYWYQQSLDQGLQFLIQYYNGEERAKGNILERFSAQQFPDLHSELNLSSLELGDSALYFCASSVVDSAGSPLHFGNGTRLTVT.

V usage is TRBV5-1 and J usage is TRBJ2-1, with TRBD2 matching 8 bases. The CDR3 contains 16 residues. The germline gives CDR1 SGHRS, CDR2 YFSETQ. The V segment lost 5 bases and the J segment 1 base; nucleotides outside the gene matches: 8. The CDR3, as DNA: TGCGCCAGCAGGATGGCGGGGGGATCTTCCTACAATGAGCAGTTCTTC. This encodes CASRMAGGSSYNEQFF.

The chain joins TRBV5-4 to TRBJ2-5; D may be TRBD2 (5 bases). V lost 4 bases and J lost 5, with 21 bases in between. The CDR3 is 16 residues long. The germline V gene has CDR1 SGHNT and CDR2 YYREEE (reference sequence). Here the CDR3 reads CASSAPHRRSGETQYF. CDR3 DNA: TGTGCCAGCAGCGCGCCTCACCGGAGGTCCGGGGAGACCCAGTACTTC. Full variable domain (missing parts from reference TRBV5-4 and TRBJ2-5): ETGVTQSPTHLIKTRGQQVTLRCSSQSGHNTVSWYQQALGQGPQFIFQYYREEENGRGNFPPRFSGLQFPNYSSELNVNALELDDSALYLCASSAPHRRSGETQYFGPGTRLLVL.

This chain connects TRBV2 to TRBJ2-7, with unresolved D. V was trimmed by 7 bases and J by 3 bases, leaving 7 bases between them. Germline lookup yields CDR1 SNHLY and CDR2 FYNNEI. CDR3 length: 11 residues. The CDR3 bases are TGTGCCAGCACTCTCCGCTACGAGCAGTACTTC. It specifies CASTLRYEQYF.

V usage is TRBV6-4 and J usage is TRBJ1-6; 7 bases agree with TRBD1. V dropped 4 bases and J dropped 5; count of bases not matched to a gene: 8. CDR3 size: 16 residues. The V gene's germline CDR1 is MRHNA and CDR2 SNTAGT. The CDR3 here is CASSALGQEDNSPLHF. The CDR3 region has the DNA TGTGCCAGCAGTGCCCTCGGACAGGAAGATAATTCACCCCTCCACTTT.

The gene calls are TRBV19 and TRBJ1-1; perhaps TRBD1 as D (5 bases). Germline CDR1 and CDR2: LNHDA and SQIVND (reference sequence). V was cut by 5 bases and J by 1 base, with 14 bases left in between. The CDR3 runs 15 residues. The CDR3 protein is CASSRRGTSNTEAFF. The CDR3 DNA follows: TGTGCCAGTAGTCGGAGGGGCACCTCGAACACTGAAGCTTTCTTT.

The CDR3 loop is CASSHQAGGEWEQYF. CDR3 nucleotides: TGCGCCAGCAGTCATCAGGCGGGAGGAGAGTGGGAGCAGTACTTC. The genes are TRBV23-1 and TRBJ2-7; 8 bases agree with TRBD2. TRBV23-1 has ORF status, its function being uncertain. After removal of 3 bases from V and 7 bases from J, the junction contained 11 bases not matched to a gene. The length of the CDR3 is 15 residues.

This clone was seen only a few times. The chain recombines TRBV28 with TRBJ2-5, with TRBD1 matching 8 bases. The J call is doubtful: the DNA matches TRBJ2-7 better. The CDR3 runs 14 residues. CDR1 and CDR2 from the germline V gene are MDHEN and SYDVKM. The CDR3 nucleotides read TGTGCCAGCACCACACAGGGGGTTGGCTACGAGCAGTACTTC. Translating it yields CASTTQGVGYEQYF.

CDR3 protein: CASSLGGTQNTEAFF. The CDR3 nucleotides are TGTGCCAGCAGCTTAGGAGGGACACAGAACACTGAAGCTTTCTTT. V is TRBV7-9 and J is TRBJ1-1, with D perhaps TRBD1 (6 bases). This CDR3 has 15 amino acids. CDR1 and CDR2 from the germline V gene are SEHNR and FQNEAQ (reference sequence). Trimming shortened V by 1 base and J by 1 base, and 10 bases separated the two germline ends.

Concerning this clone itself: Within the sample, other DNA sequences also encode this same CDR3. CDR3 loop: CASSLGLAGETQYF. The CDR3 nucleotides are TGCGCCAGCAGCTTGGGGCTAGCGGGAGAGACCCAGTACTTC. This sequence joins TRBV5-1 and TRBJ2-5; 8 nucleotides line up with TRBD2. V lost 0 bases to trimming and J lost 4 bases; unmatched junction nucleotides: 2. Germline-derived CDR1 and CDR2 are SGHRS and YFSETQ. The CDR3 loop spans 14 amino acids.

The chain couples TRBV6-5 to TRBJ1-1; no clear D gene. Trimming stripped 8 bases from V and 11 bases from J, with 21 bases between. Germline CDR1 reads MNHEY; CDR2 reads SVGAGI. The CDR3 has 13 residues. CDR3 protein: CASRGLAPHFAFF. The CDR3 nucleotides are TGTGCCAGCCGAGGCCTTGCCCCCCACTTCGCTTTCTTT.

The genes are TRBV10-3 and TRBJ1-2, with 7 bases identical to TRBD1. This CDR3 contains 15 residues. Germline V CDR1 and CDR2: ENHRY, SYGVKD. V was clipped by 6 bases and J by 0 bases; unmatched bases: 7. DNA of the CDR3: TGTGCCATCAGCGACCCCAGGGGGGCTAACTATGGCTACACCTTC. This sequence encodes CAISDPRGANYGYTF.

The rearrangement joins TRBV9 to TRBJ2-7, with TRBD2 matching 10 bases. The CDR3 has 16 residues. V shed 0 bases, J shed 4 bases, and the junction held 7 bases outside the gene matches. Germline V gene data show CDR1 as SGDLS and CDR2 as YYNGEE. The CDR3 reads CASSVGGTSGIYEQYF. In nucleotides, the CDR3 is TGTGCCAGCAGCGTAGGGGGTACTAGCGGGATTTACGAGCAGTACTTC.

The chain is built from TRBV5-1 and TRBJ2-5, with 7 bases fitting TRBD1. V was clipped by 4 bases and J by 4 bases; unmatched bases: 7. CDR3 size: 14 residues. Per germline, CDR1 SGHRS and CDR2 YFSETQ. CDR3 DNA: TGCGCCAGCAGCCCAAAAGGACAGGCAGAGACCCAGTACTTC. This codes for CASSPKGQAETQYF.

The chain links TRBV6-1 to TRBJ1-2; 9 nucleotides align to TRBD1. The V gene's germline CDR1 is MNHNS and CDR2 SASEGT. CDR3 length: 15 amino acids. The V gene end was trimmed by 7 bases and the J gene end by 2 bases; junction bases not matched to a gene: 8. CDR3 residues: CASTFSGTGNYGYTF. The CDR3 coding sequence is TGTGCCAGCACTTTCTCCGGGACAGGGAACTATGGCTACACCTTC.